Listed here are 3 T cell receptor beta chains from one sample, sequenced in a study of control samples from healthy donors and cancer patients. Clones were sequenced by immunoSEQ multiplex PCR, and TCRdb holds only the in-frame ones, with some missing. The sample has approximately 160,000 clones; roughly 94% are singletons. Material for sequencing was blood. Receptors were obtained from a young woman in good health.

The V and J genes are TRBV4-3 and TRBJ1-6; D is undetermined. This CDR3 is built from 12 residues. Germline assignment: CDR1 LGHNA and CDR2 YSLEER. With 5 bases removed from V and 1 base from J, the gap between germline ends came to 0 bases. The CDR3 region is CASSSYNSPLHF. The CDR3 nucleotides read TGCGCCAGCAGCTCCTATAATTCACCCCTCCACTTT.

The chain combines TRBV2 with TRBJ1-2; D gene uncertain. The CDR3 extends over 13 amino acids. The germline gives CDR1 SNHLY, CDR2 FYNNEI. V dropped 1 base and J dropped 4 bases, with 7 bases sitting between them. CDR3 in amino acids: CASSEEGPYGYTF. The CDR3 DNA is TGTGCCAGCAGTGAAGAGGGCCCCTATGGCTACACCTTC.

The V call is TRBV7-9, the J call TRBJ1-2; the match to TRBD1 covers 8 bases. Losses at the gene ends were 3 bases for V and 8 bases for J; bases not matched to a gene: 8. The CDR3 consists of 14 residues. Per germline, CDR1 SEHNR and CDR2 FQNEAQ (reference sequence). The CDR3 coding sequence is TGTGCCAGCAGCTTGGCAGGGGGCGCCCGGGGCTACACCTTC. Translation: CASSLAGGARGYTF.